This record covers a single T cell receptor beta chain. The sample is drawn from a study of blood T cell repertoires in COVID-19. Study at large: Samples taken during acute and convalescent COVID-19 were collected in the United States, Italy and Spain.

In the authors' methods: Scientists estimated how many nucleated cells there were by amplifying reference gene primers. Measured with immunoSEQ multiplex PCR; TCRdb has only the in-frame clones, and not every one. Clonal size and the V and J genes are those of that table, whereas D and trimming came from the DNA. Found here are hundreds of thousands of clones, about nine tenths of them singletons; the top ten hold around 2.7%. CDR3 length: 14 amino acids. Looked up from germline, CDR1 is MNHNS and CDR2 is SASEGT. J lost 3 bases, V lost 1 base, and 2 bases had no gene match. This TCR came from a man between 60 and 75 years old who had recovered from COVID-19. The material sequenced was PBMCs or T cells enriched from blood (not recorded which). The chain couples TRBV6-1 to TRBJ2-7; the match to TRBD1 covers 8 bases. CDR3 loop: CASSEGQGYYEQYF. In nucleotides, the CDR3 is TGTGCCAGCAGTGAAGGACAGGGGTACTACGAGCAGTACTTC.